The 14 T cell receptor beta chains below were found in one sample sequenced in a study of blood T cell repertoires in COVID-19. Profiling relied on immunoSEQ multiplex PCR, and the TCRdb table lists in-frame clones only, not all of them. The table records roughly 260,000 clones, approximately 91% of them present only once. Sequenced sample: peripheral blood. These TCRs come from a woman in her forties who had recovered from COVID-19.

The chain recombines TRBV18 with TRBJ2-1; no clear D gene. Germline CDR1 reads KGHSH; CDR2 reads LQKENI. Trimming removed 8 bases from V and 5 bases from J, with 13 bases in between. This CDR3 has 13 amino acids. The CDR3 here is CASLGQIHNEQFF. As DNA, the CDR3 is TGTGCCAGCCTTGGCCAGATTCACAATGAGCAGTTCTTC.

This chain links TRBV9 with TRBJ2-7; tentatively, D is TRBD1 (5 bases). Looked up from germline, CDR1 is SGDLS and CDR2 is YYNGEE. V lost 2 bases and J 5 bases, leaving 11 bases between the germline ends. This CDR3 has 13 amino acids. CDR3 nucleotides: TGTGCCAGCAGCGTCCAGGGTCGGGACGAGCAGTACTTC. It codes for CASSVQGRDEQYF.

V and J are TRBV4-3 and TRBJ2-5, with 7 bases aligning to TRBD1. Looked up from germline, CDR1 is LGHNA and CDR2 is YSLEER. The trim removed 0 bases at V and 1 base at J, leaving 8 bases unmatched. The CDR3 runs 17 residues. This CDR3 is CASSQDYRGAPQETQYF. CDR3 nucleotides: TGCGCCAGCAGCCAAGACTACAGGGGCGCTCCCCAAGAGACCCAGTACTTC.

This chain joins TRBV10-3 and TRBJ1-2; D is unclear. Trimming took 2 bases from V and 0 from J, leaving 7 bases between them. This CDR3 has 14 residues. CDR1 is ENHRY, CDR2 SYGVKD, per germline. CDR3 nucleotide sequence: TGTGCCATCAGTGAGGGCAGCGCTAACTATGGCTACACCTTC. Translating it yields CAISEGSANYGYTF.

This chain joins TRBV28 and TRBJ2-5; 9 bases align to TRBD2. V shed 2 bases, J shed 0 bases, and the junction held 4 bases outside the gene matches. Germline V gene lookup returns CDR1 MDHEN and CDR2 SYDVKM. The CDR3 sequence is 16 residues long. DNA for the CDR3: TGTGCCAGCAGTTTAATTAGCGGGGGCAACCAAGAGACCCAGTACTTC. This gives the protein CASSLISGGNQETQYF.

CDR3 nucleotides: TGTGCCAGCAGACGCAGCGGGCAGCAAATCCACGAGCAGTACTTC. Its protein product is CASRRSGQQIHEQYF. This chain uses TRBV6-5 with TRBJ2-7, with a possible D match to TRBD2 (6 bases). The CDR3 length is 15 residues. Germline V gives CDR1 MNHEY, CDR2 SVGAGI. V was shortened by 6 bases and J by 5 bases, with 20 bases between the two germline ends.

The CDR3 DNA reads TGTGCCAGCAGCCTCAGGACGGGGGGGTCCCAAAACATTCAGTACTTC. Amino acids: CASSLRTGGSQNIQYF. V gene TRBV7-2 combines with J gene TRBJ2-4, with 8 nucleotides matching TRBD2. The CDR3 runs to 16 residues. J gave up 5 bases and V 5 bases, and 11 bases lay outside the gene matches. The germline gives CDR1 SGHTA, CDR2 FQGNSA.

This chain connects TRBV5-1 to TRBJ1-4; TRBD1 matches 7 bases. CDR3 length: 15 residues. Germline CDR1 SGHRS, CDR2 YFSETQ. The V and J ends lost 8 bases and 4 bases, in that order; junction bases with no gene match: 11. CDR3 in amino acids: CAREGAEVDNEKLFF. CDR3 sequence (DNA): TGCGCCAGGGAGGGGGCCGAGGTAGATAATGAAAAACTGTTTTTT.

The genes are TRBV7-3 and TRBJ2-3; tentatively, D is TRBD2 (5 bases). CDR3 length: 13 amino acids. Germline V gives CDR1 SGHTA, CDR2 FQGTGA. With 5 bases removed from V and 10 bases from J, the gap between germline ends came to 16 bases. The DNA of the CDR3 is TGTGCCAGCAGCCGACGCGGAGGCGGCCCGCAGTATTTT. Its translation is CASSRRGGGPQYF.

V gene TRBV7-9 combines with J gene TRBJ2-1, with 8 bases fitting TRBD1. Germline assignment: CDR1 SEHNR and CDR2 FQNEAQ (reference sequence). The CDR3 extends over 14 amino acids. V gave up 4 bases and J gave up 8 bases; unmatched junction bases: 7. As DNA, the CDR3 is TGTGCCAGCAGCTCCGGACAGGGATGGTATGAGCAGTTCTTC. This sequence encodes CASSSGQGWYEQFF.

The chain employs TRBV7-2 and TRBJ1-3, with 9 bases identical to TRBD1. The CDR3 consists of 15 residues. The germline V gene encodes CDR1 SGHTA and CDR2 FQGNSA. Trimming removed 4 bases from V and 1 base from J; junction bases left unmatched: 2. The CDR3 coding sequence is TGTGCCAGCAGCTCACAGGGGGCGTCTGGAAACACCATATATTTT. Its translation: CASSSQGASGNTIYF.

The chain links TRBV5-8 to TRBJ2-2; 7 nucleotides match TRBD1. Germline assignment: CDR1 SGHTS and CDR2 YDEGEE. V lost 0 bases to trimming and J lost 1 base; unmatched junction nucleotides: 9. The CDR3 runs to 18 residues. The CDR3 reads CASSLVRTGRGNTGELFF. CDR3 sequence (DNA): TGTGCCAGCAGCTTGGTACGGACAGGACGGGGGAACACCGGGGAGCTGTTTTTT.

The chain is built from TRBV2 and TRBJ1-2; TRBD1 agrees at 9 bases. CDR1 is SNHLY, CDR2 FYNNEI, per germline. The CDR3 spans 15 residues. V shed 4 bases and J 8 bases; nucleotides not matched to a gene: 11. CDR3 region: CASSVRDRAMGGYTF. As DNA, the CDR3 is TGTGCCAGCAGTGTCCGGGACAGGGCCATGGGAGGCTACACCTTC.

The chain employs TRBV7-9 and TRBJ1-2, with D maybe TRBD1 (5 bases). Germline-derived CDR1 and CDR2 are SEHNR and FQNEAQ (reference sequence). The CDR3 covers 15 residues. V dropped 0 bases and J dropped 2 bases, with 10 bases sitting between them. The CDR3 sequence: CASSLAQTGNYGYTF. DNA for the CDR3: TGTGCCAGCAGCTTAGCGCAAACAGGCAACTATGGCTACACCTTC.